This T cell receptor (beta chain) originates from a study of cytomegalovirus exposure and HLA in healthy donors. The PCR contained 60 Vbeta and 13 Jbeta primers. Profiling relied on immunoSEQ multiplex PCR, and the TCRdb table lists in-frame clones only, not all of them. Counted here are around 140,000 clones, over 80% occurring once; the ten biggest clones make up more than 1.5%. The sample was PBMCs. The source of this sequence is a man aged 35-49 years in good health and CMV-seronegative.

Here the CDR3 DNA reads TGTGCCAGCAGAGGGGGACAGGGGAAGACCGGGGAGCTGTTTTTT. Encoded protein: CASRGGQGKTGELFF. The chain recombines TRBV2 with TRBJ2-2; 10 bases are a match to TRBD1. Trimming removed 6 bases from V and 5 bases from J; junction bases left unmatched: 6. The germline V gene has CDR1 SNHLY and CDR2 FYNNEI. This CDR3 comprises 15 residues.